This TCR beta chain appears in the sequencing data of a study of T cell changes during pregnancy in multiple sclerosis. The CDR3 extends over 13 amino acids. J lost 3 bases, V lost 10 bases, and 7 bases had no gene match. Per germline, CDR1 SEHNR and CDR2 FQNEAQ (reference sequence). Only in-frame clones appear in the TCRdb table, and some are missing; sequencing was by immunoSEQ multiplex PCR. The table includes tens of thousands of clones, 90% detected once. This material consisted of peripheral blood, taken in the third trimester of pregnancy. V gene TRBV7-9 combines with J gene TRBJ2-3; 7 bases agree with TRBD2. This clonotype was sampled from a female donor in good health, enrolled as a control in a pregnancy study. Here the CDR3 DNA reads TGTGCCACCAAAACCGGGGGGACAGATACGCAGTATTTT. Its protein is CATKTGGTDTQYF. Filled out from reference TRBV7-9 and TRBJ2-3, the complete variable domain reads DTGVSQNPRHKITKRGQNVTFRCDPISEHNRLYWYRQTLGQGPEFLTYFQNEAQLEKSRLLSDRFSAERPKGSFSTLEIQRTEQGDSAMYLCATKTGGTDTQYFGPGTRLTVL.